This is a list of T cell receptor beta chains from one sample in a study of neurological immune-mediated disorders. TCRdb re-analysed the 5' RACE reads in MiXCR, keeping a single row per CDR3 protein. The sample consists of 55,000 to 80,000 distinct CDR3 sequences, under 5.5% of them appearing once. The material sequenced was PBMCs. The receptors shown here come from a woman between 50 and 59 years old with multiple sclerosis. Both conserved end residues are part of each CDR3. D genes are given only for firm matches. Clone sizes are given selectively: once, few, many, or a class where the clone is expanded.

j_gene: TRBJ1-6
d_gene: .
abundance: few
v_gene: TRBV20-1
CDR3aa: CSASRPRVTSPLNF
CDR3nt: TGCAGTGCTAGCCGACCCAGGGTGACCTCACCCCTCAACTTT

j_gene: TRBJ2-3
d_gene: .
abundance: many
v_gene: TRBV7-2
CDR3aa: CASSYGPSDTQYF
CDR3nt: TGTGCCAGCAGTTATGGACCATCGGATACGCAGTATTTT

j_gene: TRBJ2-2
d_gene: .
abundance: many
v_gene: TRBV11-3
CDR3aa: CASSLTNTGELFF
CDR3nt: TGTGCCAGCAGCTTAACGAACACCGGGGAGCTGTTTTTT

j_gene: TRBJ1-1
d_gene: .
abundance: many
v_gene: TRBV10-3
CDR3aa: CAARDWVGDTEAFF
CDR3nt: TGTGCCGCCCGCGACTGGGTGGGGGACACTGAAGCTTTCTTT

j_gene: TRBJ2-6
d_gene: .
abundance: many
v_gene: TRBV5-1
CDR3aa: CASSLGDSGANVLTF
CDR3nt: TGCGCCAGCAGCTTGGGGGATTCTGGGGCCAACGTCCTGACTTTC

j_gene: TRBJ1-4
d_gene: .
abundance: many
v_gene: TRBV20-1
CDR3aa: CSASYPSRNEKLFF
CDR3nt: TGCAGTGCTAGTTATCCTTCCCGAAATGAAAAACTGTTTTTT

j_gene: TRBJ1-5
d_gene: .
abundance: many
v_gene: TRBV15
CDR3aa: CATSEERPDQPQHF
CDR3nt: TGTGCCACCAGCGAGGAGAGGCCGGATCAGCCCCAGCATTTT

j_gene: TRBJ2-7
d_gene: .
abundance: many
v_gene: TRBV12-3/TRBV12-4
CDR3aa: CASSFSSPYEQYF
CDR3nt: TGTGCCAGCAGTTTTTCCAGCCCCTACGAGCAGTACTTC

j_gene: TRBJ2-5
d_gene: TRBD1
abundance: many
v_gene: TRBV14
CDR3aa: CASSHRSGTGEETQYF
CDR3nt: TGTGCCAGCAGCCACCGTTCAGGGACAGGGGAAGAGACCCAGTACTTC

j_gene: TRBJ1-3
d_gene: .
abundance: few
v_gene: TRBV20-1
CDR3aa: CSAVDRLSSGNTIYF
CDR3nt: TGCAGTGCGGTAGACAGATTGAGCTCTGGAAACACCATATATTTT

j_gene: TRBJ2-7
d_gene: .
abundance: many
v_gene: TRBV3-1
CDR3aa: CASSPTGPSYEQYF
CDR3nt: TGTGCCAGCAGCCCTACAGGGCCCTCCTACGAGCAGTACTTC

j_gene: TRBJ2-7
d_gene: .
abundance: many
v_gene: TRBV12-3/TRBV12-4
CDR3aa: CASRFGAANEQYF
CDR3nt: TGTGCCAGCAGATTCGGCGCTGCAAACGAGCAGTACTTC

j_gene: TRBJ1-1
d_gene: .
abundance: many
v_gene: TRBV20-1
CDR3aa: CSATAAFF
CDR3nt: TGCAGTGCTACGGCAGCTTTCTTT

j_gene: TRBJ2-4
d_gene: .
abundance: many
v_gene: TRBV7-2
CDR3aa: CASSFEGAIQYF
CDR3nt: TGTGCCAGCAGCTTCGAGGGTGCTATTCAGTACTTC

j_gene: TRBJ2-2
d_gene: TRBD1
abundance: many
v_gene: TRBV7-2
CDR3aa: CASSLVTGSTGELFF
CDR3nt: TGTGCCAGCAGCTTAGTGACAGGGAGCACCGGGGAGCTGTTTTTT

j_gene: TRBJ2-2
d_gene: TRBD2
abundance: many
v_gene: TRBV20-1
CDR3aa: CSAKGTSGRTGELFF
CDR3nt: TGCAGTGCTAAAGGGACTAGCGGTAGGACCGGGGAGCTGTTTTTT

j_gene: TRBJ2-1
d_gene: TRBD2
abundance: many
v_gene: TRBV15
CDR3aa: CATSTGGMSYNEQFF
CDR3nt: TGTGCCACCAGCACCGGGGGGATGTCCTACAATGAGCAGTTCTTC

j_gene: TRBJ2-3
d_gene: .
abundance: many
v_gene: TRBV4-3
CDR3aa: CASSQVWGETTDTQYF
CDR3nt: TGCGCCAGCAGCCAAGTGTGGGGGGAAACAACAGATACGCAGTATTTT

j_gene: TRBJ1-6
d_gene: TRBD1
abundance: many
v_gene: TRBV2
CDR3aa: CASSEVTGGAGSPLHF
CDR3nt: TGTGCCAGCAGTGAAGTGACAGGGGGCGCGGGTTCACCCCTCCACTTT

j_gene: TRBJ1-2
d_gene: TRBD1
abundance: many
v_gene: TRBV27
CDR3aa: CASSVTQGAGYTF
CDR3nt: TGTGCCAGCAGTGTGACACAGGGGGCTGGCTACACCTTC

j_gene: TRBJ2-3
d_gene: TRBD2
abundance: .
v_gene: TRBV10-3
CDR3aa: CAISLAVSTDTQYF
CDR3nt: TGTGCCATCAGTCTAGCGGTAAGCACAGATACGCAGTATTTT

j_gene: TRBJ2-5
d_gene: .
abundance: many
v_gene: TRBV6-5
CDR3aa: CASSQLFGTQYF
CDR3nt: TGTGCCAGCTCACAGCTATTTGGGACCCAGTACTTC

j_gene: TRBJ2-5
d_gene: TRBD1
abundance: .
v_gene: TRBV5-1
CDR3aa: CASSSAGTGEETQYF
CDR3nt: TGCGCCAGCAGCTCTGCCGGGACAGGGGAAGAGACCCAGTACTTC

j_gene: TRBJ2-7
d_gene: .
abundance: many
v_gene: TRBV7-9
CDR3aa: CASSHGAYEQYF
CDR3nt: TGTGCCAGCAGCCACGGGGCCTACGAGCAGTACTTC

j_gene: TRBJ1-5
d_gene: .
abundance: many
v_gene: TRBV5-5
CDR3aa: CASSLGHRGLDSNQPQHF
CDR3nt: TGTGCCAGCAGCTTGGGCCACCGGGGCCTAGATAGCAATCAGCCCCAGCATTTT

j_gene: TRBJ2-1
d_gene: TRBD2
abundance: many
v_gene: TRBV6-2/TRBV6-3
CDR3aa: CASSYVASGGAQELNEQFF
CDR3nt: TGTGCCAGCAGTTATGTGGCTAGCGGGGGGGCCCAAGAATTAAATGAGCAGTTCTTC

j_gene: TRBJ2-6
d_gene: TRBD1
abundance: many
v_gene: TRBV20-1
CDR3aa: CSARDRDRVYRGANVLTF
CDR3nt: TGCAGTGCTAGAGATAGGGACAGGGTCTATCGCGGGGCCAACGTCCTGACTTTC

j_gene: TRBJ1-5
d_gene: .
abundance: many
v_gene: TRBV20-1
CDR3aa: CSARAGGSNQPQHF
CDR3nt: TGCAGTGCTAGGGCAGGCGGGTCAAATCAGCCCCAGCATTTT

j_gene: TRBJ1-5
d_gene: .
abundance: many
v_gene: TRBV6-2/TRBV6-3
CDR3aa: CASSYIGFNQPQHF
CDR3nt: TGTGCCAGCAGTTACATAGGGTTTAATCAGCCCCAGCATTTT

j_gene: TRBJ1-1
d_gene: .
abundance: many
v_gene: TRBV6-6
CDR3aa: CASRAGANTEAFF
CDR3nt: TGTGCCAGCAGGGCAGGGGCGAACACTGAAGCTTTCTTT

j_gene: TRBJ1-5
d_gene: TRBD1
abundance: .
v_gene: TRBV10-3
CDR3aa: CAISGQGGGNQPQNF
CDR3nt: TGTGCCATCAGCGGACAGGGGGGGGGCAATCAGCCCCAGAATTTT

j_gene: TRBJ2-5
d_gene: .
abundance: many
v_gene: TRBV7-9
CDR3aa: CASSAHSLETQYF
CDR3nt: TGTGCCAGCAGCGCGCACTCCCTAGAGACCCAGTACTTC